These 4 T cell receptor beta chains came from one sample sequenced in a study of CD8+ T cells in alopecia areata. Sequencing templates came from extracted RNA that was reverse transcribed into cDNA. TCRdb's copy holds only in-frame clones and misses some; the assay was immunoSEQ multiplex PCR. The sample has about 97,000 clones, about 40% seen once; the top ten hold roughly 1.3%. Sequencing used CD4+ T cells sorted from blood. All receptors derive from a human donor with alopecia areata.

This chain links TRBV29-1 with TRBJ1-2; 7 bases line up with TRBD1. With 8 bases clipped from V and 8 bases from J, the junction kept 17 bases outside the gene matches. The CDR3 length is 14 residues. Germline V CDR1 and CDR2: SQVTM, ANQGSEA. The CDR3 is CSILKIDRVGGYTF. The DNA for the CDR3 is TGCAGCATATTAAAAATCGACAGGGTGGGAGGCTACACCTTC.

The V and J genes are TRBV27 and TRBJ2-5, with 11 bases aligning to TRBD2. CDR3 length equals 17 residues. V shed 2 bases, J shed 0 bases, and the junction held 5 bases outside the gene matches. Germline CDR1 and CDR2: MNHEY and SMNVEV (reference sequence). CDR3 in amino acids: CASSLRGLAEYQETQYF. For the CDR3, the DNA is TGTGCCAGCAGTTTAAGGGGACTAGCGGAGTACCAAGAGACCCAGTACTTC.

The gene calls are TRBV18 and TRBJ2-7; unclear D gene. This CDR3 is 14 amino acids long. Germline CDR1 is KGHSH and CDR2 is LQKENI. V lost 3 bases to trimming and J lost 1 base, with 10 bases between them. CDR3 region: CASSPLFASYEQYF. The CDR3 DNA follows: TGTGCCAGCTCACCGCTGTTTGCATCCTACGAGCAGTACTTC. The full variable domain, its missing parts supplied by reference TRBV18 and TRBJ2-7, is NAGVMQNPRHLVRRRGQEARLRCSPMKGHSHVYWYRQLPEEGLKFMVYLQKENIIDESGMPKERFSAEFPKEGPSILRIQQVVRGDSAAYFCASSPLFASYEQYFGPGTRLTVT.

This clone was detected a few times. This chain uses TRBV7-2 with TRBJ2-7; 8 nucleotides line up with TRBD1. Germline CDR1 reads SGHTA; CDR2 reads FQGNSA. After removal of 3 bases from V and 10 bases from J, the junction contained 11 bases not matched to a gene. CDR3 size: 14 residues. Written as DNA, the CDR3 is TGTGCCAGCAGCTTGGCCGGGACAGGTGGTCGCCAGTACTTC. It specifies CASSLAGTGGRQYF.